The clone carrying this T cell receptor (beta chain) was seen only once. This specimen comes from a study of human T cells and chemical hapten exposure. The wider study: For sensitization, 2% DPC was applied to an approximately 2 cm by approximately 2 cm patch of upper inner arm skin.

V lost 5 bases and J lost 2, with 13 bases in between. The CDR3 has 15 residues. CDR1 is MNHEY, CDR2 SVGEGT, per germline. MiXCR, run by TCRdb on the RACE reads, gives a single entry per CDR3 protein. The table records approximately 370,000 distinct CDR3 sequences, about 5.4% of them present only once. As for time point: pre-sensitization, week 0. Treatment defined: therapeutic diphenylcyclopropenone sensitization with weekly scalp DPC. The sample was whole blood, taken in connection with sensitization to the hapten diphenylcyclopropenone (DPC). The sequence was collected from a woman under 30 with alopecia areata. Some clones in this sample may be carry-over from other donors' samples. The chain uses TRBV6-2 or TRBV6-3 and TRBJ2-1; D is possibly TRBD2 (6 bases). The DNA of the CDR3 is TGTGCCAGCAGTCTTGGGGGGTGGACCTACAATGAGCAGTTCTTC. Translating gives CASSLGGWTYNEQFF.